Following are 9 T cell receptor beta chains from one sample sequenced in a study of cytotoxic CD8 clonotypes in ibrutinib-treated CLL (dated by TCRdb to about 2021). Libraries were constructed by the immunoSEQ multiplex PCR assay. The table comes from immuneACCESS by way of TCRdb, which keeps in-frame sequences with V and J called. Part of the clones is missing from these tables; in studies checked, under half for an unresolved V gene and the rest for unknown reasons. The sample yields approximately 200,000 clones; about two thirds were counted once. In total, the top ten clones hold roughly 13% of the sample. The time point label of this sample denotes: around 2 years on ibrutinib. Here the sequenced sample was PBMCs, taken after 24 months of ibrutinib treatment. These receptors were obtained from a human donor with chronic lymphocytic leukemia.

A note on this clone: A much larger clone lies a single base off, so this may be a read error. Other DNA sequences in the same sample also yield this CDR3. The gene calls are TRBV10-3 and TRBJ2-7, with D possibly being TRBD1 (6 bases). The CDR3 contains 13 residues. Trimming left V 8 bases short and J 4 bases short, with 15 bases between. Per germline, CDR1 ENHRY and CDR2 SYGVKD. The CDR3 coding sequence is TGTGCCATCGGAACAGGGCGCGAATACGAGCAGTACTTC. Residues: CAIGTGREYEQYF.

Only a few counts were recorded for this clone. The chain joins TRBV2 to TRBJ1-4; D not certain. In germline, CDR1 is SNHLY, CDR2 FYNNEI. V was trimmed by 4 bases and J by 14 bases, leaving 14 bases between them. The CDR3 consists of 12 residues. CDR3 sequence: CASSVGLGLLFF. The CDR3 bases are TGTGCCAGCAGTGTCGGGTTGGGTCTGCTGTTTTTT. The whole variable domain, filled in from reference TRBV2 and TRBJ1-4, reads EPEVTQTPSHQVTQMGQEVILRCVPISNHLYFYWYRQILGQKVEFLVSFYNNEISEKSEIFDDQFSVERPDGSNFTLKIRSTKLEDSAMYFCASSVGLGLLFFGSGTQLSVL.

This rearrangement joins TRBV15 to TRBJ2-7; D perhaps matches TRBD2 (6 bases). The V end was cut by 0 bases, the J end by 2 bases, with 8 bases between. This CDR3 has 14 residues. The germline V gene encodes CDR1 LNHNV and CDR2 YYDKDF (reference sequence). The CDR3 protein is CATSRDGRTYEQYF. As DNA, the CDR3 is TGTGCCACCAGCAGAGACGGGAGAACCTACGAGCAGTACTTC. Full variable domain (missing parts from reference TRBV15 and TRBJ2-7): DAMVIQNPRYQVTQFGKPVTLSCSQTLNHNVMYWYQQKSSQAPKLLFHYYDKDFNNEADTPDNFQSRRPNTSFCFLDIRSPGLGDTAMYLCATSRDGRTYEQYFGPGTRLTVT.

This sequence joins TRBV10-1 and TRBJ1-2; no firm D call. Trimming stripped 3 bases from V and 7 bases from J, with 6 bases between. The CDR3 sequence is 11 residues long. The V gene's germline CDR1 is WNHNN and CDR2 SYGVQD (reference sequence). The CDR3 DNA reads as TGCGCCAGCAGTGAAGGGCTTGGCTACACCTTC. Translating gives CASSEGLGYTF.

The chain employs TRBV7-8 and TRBJ1-2; tentative D call: TRBD1 (5 bases). The V gene's germline CDR1 is SGHVS and CDR2 FQNEAQ. This CDR3 is built from 16 residues. With 6 bases removed from V and 5 bases from J, the gap between germline ends came to 22 bases. CDR3 nucleotides: TGTGCCAGCAGTCTTCGGGACTCCGGAGAAGTTTATGGCTACACCTTC. It is translated as CASSLRDSGEVYGYTF.

This chain joins TRBV5-1 and TRBJ2-7, with a possible D match to TRBD2 (5 bases). The ends were cut back, 6 bases at V and 2 bases at J, with 15 bases in the middle. There are 14 residues in the CDR3. CDR1 and CDR2 from the germline V gene are SGHRS and YFSETQ. This CDR3 reads CASKVRADPYEQYF. In nucleotides, the CDR3 is TGCGCCAGCAAAGTGAGGGCGGACCCCTACGAGCAGTACTTC. The full variable domain, with the rest looked up from reference TRBV5-1 and TRBJ2-7, is KAGVTQTPRYLIKTRGQQVTLSCSPISGHRSVSWYQQTPGQGLQFLFEYFSETQRNKGNFPGRFSGRQFSNSRSEMNVSTLELGDSALYLCASKVRADPYEQYFGPGTRLTVT.

The chain joins TRBV5-1 to TRBJ2-1; 8 positions agree with TRBD1. This CDR3 has 13 amino acids. V shed 5 bases and J 7 bases; nucleotides not matched to a gene: 5. Germline V lookup: CDR1 SGHRS, CDR2 YFSETQ. CDR3 coding DNA: TGCGCCAGCAGTTCAGGGGGCACGAATGAGCAGTTCTTC. Its protein is CASSSGGTNEQFF.

The gene calls are TRBV7-9 and TRBJ2-1; the D is unclear. Germline-derived CDR1 and CDR2 are SEHNR and FQNEAQ (reference sequence). V was clipped by 5 bases and J by 2 bases, with 19 bases between them. The CDR3 is 17 amino acids. CDR3 DNA: TGTGCCAGCAGCCCCCCCCTGCCGGCAGAACCCTACAATGAGCAGTTCTTC. Amino acid sequence: CASSPPLPAEPYNEQFF.

The rearrangement joins TRBV5-1 to TRBJ2-7; 7 nucleotides match TRBD1. V lost 2 bases, J lost 3 bases, and 5 bases stayed unmatched. The germline V gene encodes CDR1 SGHRS and CDR2 YFSETQ. This CDR3 has 14 residues. The CDR3 spells CASSFEGAVYEQYF. The CDR3 DNA reads TGCGCCAGCAGCTTTGAGGGGGCGGTCTACGAGCAGTACTTC. Complete variable domain (other parts from reference TRBV5-1 and TRBJ2-7): KAGVTQTPRYLIKTRGQQVTLSCSPISGHRSVSWYQQTPGQGLQFLFEYFSETQRNKGNFPGRFSGRQFSNSRSEMNVSTLELGDSALYLCASSFEGAVYEQYFGPGTRLTVT.